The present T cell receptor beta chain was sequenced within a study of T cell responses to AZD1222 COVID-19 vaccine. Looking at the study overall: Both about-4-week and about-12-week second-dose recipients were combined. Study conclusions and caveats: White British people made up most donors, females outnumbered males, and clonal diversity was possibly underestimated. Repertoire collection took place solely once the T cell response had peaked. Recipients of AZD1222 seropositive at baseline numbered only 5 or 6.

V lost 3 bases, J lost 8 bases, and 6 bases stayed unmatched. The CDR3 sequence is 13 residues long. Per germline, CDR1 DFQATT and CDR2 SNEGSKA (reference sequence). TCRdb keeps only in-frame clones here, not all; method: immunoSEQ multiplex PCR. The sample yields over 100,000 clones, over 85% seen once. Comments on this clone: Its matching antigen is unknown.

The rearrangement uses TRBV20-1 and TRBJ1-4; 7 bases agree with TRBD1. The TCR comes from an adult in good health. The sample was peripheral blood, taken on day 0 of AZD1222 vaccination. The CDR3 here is CSASTAGGEKLFF. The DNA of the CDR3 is TGCAGTGCTAGTACGGCAGGGGGGGAAAAACTGTTTTTT.